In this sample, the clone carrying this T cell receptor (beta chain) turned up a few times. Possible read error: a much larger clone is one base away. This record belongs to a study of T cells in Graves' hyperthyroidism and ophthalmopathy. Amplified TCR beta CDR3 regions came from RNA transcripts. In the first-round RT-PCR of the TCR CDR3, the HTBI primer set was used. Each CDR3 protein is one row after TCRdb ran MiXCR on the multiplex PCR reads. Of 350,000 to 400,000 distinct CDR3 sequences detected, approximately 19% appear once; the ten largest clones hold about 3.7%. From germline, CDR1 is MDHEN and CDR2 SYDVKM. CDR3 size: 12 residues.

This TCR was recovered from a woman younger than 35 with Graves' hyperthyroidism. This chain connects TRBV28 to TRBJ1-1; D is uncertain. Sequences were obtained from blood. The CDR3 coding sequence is TGTGCCAGCAGTTTACCGGTAACTGAAGCTTGCTTT. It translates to CASSLPVTEACF.